This passage covers 9 T cell receptor beta chains from one sample sequenced in a study of T cell repertoires in cytomegalovirus infection. TCRdb fed the reads into MiXCR, producing one record per CDR3 protein. The sample contains 250,000 or so distinct CDR3 sequences, over 15% of which appear only once. Sequences were obtained from CD8+ T cells from PBMCs. These receptors all stem from a human donor in good health (CMV status not recorded). Some clones in this sample may be carry-over from other donors' samples.

Notes on this clonotype: A much larger clone sits a single nucleotide away, making a read error possible. The rearrangement links TRBV2 to TRBJ2-1; D ambiguous. This CDR3 contains 13 residues. The germline V gene has CDR1 SNHLY and CDR2 FYNNEI. The CDR3 protein is CASGDTAINEQFF. In DNA, the CDR3 is TGTGCCAGCGGTGACACAGCTATCAATGAGCAGTTCTTC.

The V call is TRBV27, the J call TRBJ1-2; 9 nucleotides match TRBD1. Germline-derived CDR1 and CDR2 are MNHEY and SMNVEV (reference sequence). This CDR3 is built from 12 residues. V gave up 6 bases and J gave up 8 bases; unmatched junction bases: 4. As DNA, the CDR3 is TGTGCCAGCAGCAACAGGGGGCTCGGCTACACCTTC. Residues: CASSNRGLGYTF.

The chain carries TRBV9 and TRBJ2-5; 11 bases align to TRBD2. The CDR3 is 16 residues long. Germline V CDR1 and CDR2: SGDLS, YYNGEE. J was trimmed by 3 bases and V by 4 bases; bases with no gene match: 8. The CDR3, as DNA: TGTGCCAGCAGCCCAATCGCGGGACTAGCGGAAGAGACCCAGTACTTC. Its translation is CASSPIAGLAEETQYF.

Many counts were recorded for this clonotype. DNA for the CDR3: TGTGCCAGCACCGATCCGGGACTTTACAATGAGCAGTTCTTC. It yields the protein CASTDPGLYNEQFF. The chain employs TRBV7-6 and TRBJ2-1, with a possible D match to TRBD2 (6 bases). Trimming left V 7 bases short and J 4 bases short, with 14 bases between. From germline, CDR1 is SGHVS and CDR2 FNYEAQ. This CDR3 is built from 14 residues.

This chain connects TRBV5-1 to TRBJ2-5, with D unresolved. The CDR3 covers 14 residues. The ends were cut back, 7 bases at V and 0 bases at J, with 13 bases in the middle. CDR1 SGHRS and CDR2 YFSETQ come from the germline V gene. DNA for the CDR3: TGCGCCAGCTCTCGTTGGGCAAACCAAGAGACCCAGTACTTC. It yields the protein CASSRWANQETQYF.

The chain carries TRBV29-1 and TRBJ1-2; D ambiguous. Germline CDR1 and CDR2: SQVTM and ANQGSEA. With 3 bases removed from V and 4 bases from J, the gap between germline ends came to 15 bases. There are 14 residues in the CDR3. The CDR3, as DNA: TGCAGCGTTGAGGTCAGCCACGCTTCCTATGGCTACACCTTC. It translates to CSVEVSHASYGYTF.

V and J are TRBV15 and TRBJ2-1; 7 nucleotides agree with TRBD1. Per germline, CDR1 LNHNV and CDR2 YYDKDF (reference sequence). CDR3 length: 14 amino acids. V shed 3 bases and J 9 bases; nucleotides not matched to a gene: 8. The CDR3: CATSREDRAGEQFF. As DNA, the CDR3 is TGTGCCACCAGCAGGGAAGACAGGGCGGGTGAGCAGTTCTTC.

The sample holds many counts of this clonotype. The chain is built from TRBV6-2 or TRBV6-3 and TRBJ2-7, with D hard to call. This CDR3 spans 13 amino acids. Germline-derived CDR1 and CDR2 are MNHEY and SVGEGT. The ends were cut back, 5 bases at V and 0 bases at J, with 8 bases in the middle. This CDR3 reads CASSGWTSYEQYF. CDR3 nucleotides: TGTGCCAGCAGTGGCTGGACCTCCTACGAGCAGTACTTC.

This clonotype was counted many times. The rearrangement uses TRBV6-4 and TRBJ2-3; tentative D call: TRBD1 (5 bases). Germline V gene lookup returns CDR1 MRHNA and CDR2 SNTAGT. This CDR3 comprises 12 residues. The V gene lost 6 bases and the J gene lost 5 bases, with 9 bases spanning the gap. In nucleotides, the CDR3 is TGTGCCAGCAGCGTGGGGCAAGATACGCAGTATTTT. As protein: CASSVGQDTQYF.